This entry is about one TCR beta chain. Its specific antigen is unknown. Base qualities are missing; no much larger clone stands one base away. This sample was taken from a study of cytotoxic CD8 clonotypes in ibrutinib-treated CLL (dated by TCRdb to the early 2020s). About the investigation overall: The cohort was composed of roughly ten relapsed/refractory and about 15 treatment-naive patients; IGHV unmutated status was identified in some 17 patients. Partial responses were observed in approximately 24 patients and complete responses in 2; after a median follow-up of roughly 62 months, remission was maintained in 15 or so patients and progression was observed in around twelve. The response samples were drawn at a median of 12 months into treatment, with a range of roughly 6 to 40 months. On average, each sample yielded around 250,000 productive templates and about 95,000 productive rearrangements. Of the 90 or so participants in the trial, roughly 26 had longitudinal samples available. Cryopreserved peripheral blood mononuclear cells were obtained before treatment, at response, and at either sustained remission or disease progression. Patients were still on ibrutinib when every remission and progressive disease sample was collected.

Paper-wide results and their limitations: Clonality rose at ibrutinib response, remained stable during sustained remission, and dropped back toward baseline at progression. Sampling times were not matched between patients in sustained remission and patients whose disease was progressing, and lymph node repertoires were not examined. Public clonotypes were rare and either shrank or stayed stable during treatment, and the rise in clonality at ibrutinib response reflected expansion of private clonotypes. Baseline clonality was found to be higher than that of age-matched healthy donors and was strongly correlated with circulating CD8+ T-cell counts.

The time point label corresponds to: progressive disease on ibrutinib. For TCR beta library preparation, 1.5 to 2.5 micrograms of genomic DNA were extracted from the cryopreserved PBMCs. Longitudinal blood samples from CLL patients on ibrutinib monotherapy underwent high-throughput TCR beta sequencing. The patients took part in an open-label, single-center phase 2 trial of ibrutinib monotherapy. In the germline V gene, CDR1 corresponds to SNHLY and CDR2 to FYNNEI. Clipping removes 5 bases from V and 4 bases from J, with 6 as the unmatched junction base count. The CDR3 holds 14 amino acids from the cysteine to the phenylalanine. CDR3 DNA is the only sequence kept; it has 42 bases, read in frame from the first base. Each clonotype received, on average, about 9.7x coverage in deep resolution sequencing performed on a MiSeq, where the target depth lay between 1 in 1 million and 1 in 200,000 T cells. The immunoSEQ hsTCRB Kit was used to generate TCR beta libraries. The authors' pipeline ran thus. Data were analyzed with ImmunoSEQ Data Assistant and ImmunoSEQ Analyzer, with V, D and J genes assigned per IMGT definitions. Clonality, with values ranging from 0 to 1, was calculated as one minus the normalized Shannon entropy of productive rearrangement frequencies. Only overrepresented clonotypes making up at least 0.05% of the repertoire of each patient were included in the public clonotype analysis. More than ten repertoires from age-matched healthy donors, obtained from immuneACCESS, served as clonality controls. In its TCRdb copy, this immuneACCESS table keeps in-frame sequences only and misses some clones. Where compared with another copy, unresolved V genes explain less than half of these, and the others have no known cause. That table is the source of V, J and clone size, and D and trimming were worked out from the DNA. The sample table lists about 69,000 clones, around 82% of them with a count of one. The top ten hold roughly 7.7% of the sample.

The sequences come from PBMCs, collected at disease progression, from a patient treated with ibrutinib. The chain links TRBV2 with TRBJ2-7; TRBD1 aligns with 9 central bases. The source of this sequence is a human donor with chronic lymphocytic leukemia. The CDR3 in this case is CASSIQGAGYEQYF. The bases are TGTGCCAGCAGTATACAGGGGGCGGGTTACGAGCAGTACTTC.